A single sample gave rise to the 3 T cell receptor beta chains below, sequenced in a study of cytomegalovirus exposure and HLA in healthy donors. Researchers ran the PCR with 60 Vbeta and 13 Jbeta primers. Here immunoSEQ multiplex PCR was the method, and the copy in TCRdb shows in-frame clones only, minus some. The sample has 100,000 to 150,000 clones, 60% to 85% seen once; the top ten hold over 1%. The specimen was PBMCs. Source of these receptors: a human donor in good health.

The chain recombines TRBV5-1 with TRBJ2-1; 7 bases map to TRBD1. V trimming: 4 bases; J trimming: 8 bases; junction bases outside the gene matches: 6. The CDR3 contains 13 residues. Germline CDR1 SGHRS, CDR2 YFSETQ. The CDR3 spells CASSRQTGDEQFF. Here the CDR3 DNA reads TGCGCCAGCAGCCGCCAAACAGGGGATGAGCAGTTCTTC. Filled out from reference TRBV5-1 and TRBJ2-1, the complete variable domain reads KAGVTQTPRYLIKTRGQQVTLSCSPISGHRSVSWYQQTPGQGLQFLFEYFSETQRNKGNFPGRFSGRQFSNSRSEMNVSTLELGDSALYLCASSRQTGDEQFFGPGTRLTVL.

This chain connects TRBV19 to TRBJ2-7, with 9 bases that match TRBD2. The V gene end was trimmed by 4 bases and the J gene end by 0 bases; junction bases not matched to a gene: 4. This CDR3 is 15 amino acids long. The germline V gene encodes CDR1 LNHDA and CDR2 SQIVND (reference sequence). CDR3 loop: CASSRSRGGSYEQYF. Here the CDR3 DNA reads TGTGCCAGTAGTAGGTCGCGGGGGGGCTCCTACGAGCAGTACTTC.

A word on this clone: The same CDR3 is also encoded by other DNA sequences in this sample. This chain connects TRBV12-5 to TRBJ1-1; D is unclear. This CDR3 spans 12 amino acids. V shed 3 bases and J shed 5 bases, with 7 bases lying between them. Germline V gene data show CDR1 as LGHNT and CDR2 as FRNRAP. The CDR3 sequence is CASGFSLTEAFF. In DNA, the CDR3 is TGTGCTAGTGGTTTTTCCTTAACTGAAGCTTTCTTT.